This T cell receptor beta chain was recorded in a study of blood T cells in healthy people across ages. V lost 4 bases and J lost 1, with 8 bases in between. The CDR3 consists of 14 residues. CDR1 is MGHRA, CDR2 YSYEKL, per germline. For the second PCR, which ran for roughly 7 to 11 cycles, a sample-barcoded 5' primer and a J-beta primer mix were used. TCRdb re-derived calls from the 5' RACE reads in MiXCR, one entry per CDR3 protein. The sample has about a million distinct CDR3 sequences; under 50% are singletons. This clonotype showed up just once. Antigen: not known. Overall study results and limits: Diversity estimates from one million T cells were considered underestimates. With unsorted PBMCs, a conclusive comparison of naive versus antigen-experienced cells was not possible.

The draw of peripheral blood yielded about 9.4 milliliters from each donor. The TCR originated in a man under 40 in good health. The chain recombines TRBV4-1 with TRBJ1-5; D is ambiguous. The sample comprised blood. CDR3 in DNA: TGCGCCAGCAGCCGGGCCGTAAGCAATCAGCCCCAGCATTTT. It specifies CASSRAVSNQPQHF.